These 11 T cell receptor beta chains originate from one sample sequenced in a study of T cells in tuberculosis. The repertoire was sequenced with immunoSEQ multiplex PCR; TCRdb's copy has only in-frame clones and lacks some. The repertoire holds tens of thousands of clones, roughly nine tenths seen once, with roughly 15% in the top ten. The sequenced sample consisted of PBMCs. The receptors here all came from a donor between 5 and 29 years old with latent tuberculosis or without tuberculosis infection.

The CDR3 DNA follows: TGCGCCAGCAGTTCAGGGGACCGAATGAACACTGAAGCTTTCTTT. This gives the protein CASSSGDRMNTEAFF. The V and J genes are TRBV5-1 and TRBJ1-1; D is possibly TRBD1 (6 bases). The length of the CDR3 is 15 residues. Between the trimmed V and J ends, which lost 5 bases and 0 bases, there was a span of 14 bases. Germline CDR1 reads SGHRS; CDR2 reads YFSETQ.

This clone appeared a few times. The chain employs TRBV5-1 and TRBJ2-7, with D tentatively TRBD2 (6 bases). This CDR3 spans 16 amino acids. Trimming left V 3 bases short and J 1 base short, with 17 bases between. From germline, CDR1 is SGHRS and CDR2 YFSETQ. The CDR3 DNA reads as TGCGCCAGCAGCTGGGGGGAAGCGGACGGATCCTACGAGCAGTACTTC. As protein: CASSWGEADGSYEQYF.

V gene TRBV30 combines with J gene TRBJ1-1, with unresolved D. From germline, CDR1 is GTSNPN and CDR2 SVGIG (reference sequence). The CDR3 is 12 residues long. Between the trimmed V and J ends, which lost 5 bases and 4 bases, there was a span of 11 bases. CDR3 protein: CAWAREGTEAFF. CDR3 coding DNA: TGTGCCTGGGCGCGGGAAGGCACTGAAGCTTTCTTT.

This chain connects TRBV6-5 to TRBJ2-7, with a tentative D call TRBD2 (5 bases). This CDR3 is built from 14 residues. V dropped 2 bases and J dropped 3 bases, with 11 bases sitting between them. Germline assignment: CDR1 MNHEY and CDR2 SVGAGI. CDR3 residues: CASSYGRRDYEQYF. DNA of the CDR3: TGTGCCAGCAGTTACGGGCGACGGGACTACGAGCAGTACTTC.

The rearrangement joins TRBV11-2 to TRBJ2-7, with a tentative D call TRBD2 (6 bases). Germline CDR1 SGHAT, CDR2 FQNNGV. Trimming cost V 4 bases and J 0 bases, with 19 bases left between them. The CDR3 has 17 amino acids. Written as DNA, the CDR3 is TGTGCCAGCAGCTCCCCAGGTTTCGGGGGACTCTCCTACGAGCAGTACTTC. This translates into CASSSPGFGGLSYEQYF.

V gene TRBV5-1 combines with J gene TRBJ2-1; 8 bases fit TRBD1. This CDR3 comprises 17 residues. CDR1 and CDR2 from the germline V gene are SGHRS and YFSETQ. J lost 5 bases, V lost 2 bases, and 12 bases had no gene match. CDR3: CASSFPTDRALNNEQFF. Written as DNA, the CDR3 is TGCGCCAGCAGCTTTCCAACGGACAGGGCCCTAAACAATGAGCAGTTCTTC.

The CDR3 sequence is CASSLQGNQPQHF. For the CDR3, the DNA is TGTGCCAGCAGCTTACAGGGGAATCAGCCCCAGCATTTT. V gene TRBV7-2 combines with J gene TRBJ1-5, with D possibly TRBD1 on 6 matching bases. The CDR3 has 13 amino acids. The V gene lost 2 bases and the J gene lost 4 bases, with 6 bases spanning the gap. Germline V gene lookup returns CDR1 SGHTA and CDR2 FQGNSA.

In this sample, this clone turned up a few times. The rearrangement links TRBV7-2 to TRBJ1-2; D gene ambiguous. Trimming cost V 4 bases and J 4 bases, with 7 bases left between them. The germline CDR1 and CDR2 sequences are SGHTA and FQGNSA. The CDR3 covers 12 residues. The CDR3 coding sequence is TGTGCCAGCAGCTCCACAGTCTATGGCTACACCTTC. It translates to CASSSTVYGYTF.

The chain carries TRBV19 and TRBJ1-5; D not certain. From germline, CDR1 is LNHDA and CDR2 SQIVND (reference sequence). The V end was cut by 5 bases, the J end by 4 bases, with 15 bases between. The CDR3 runs to 15 residues. CDR3 DNA sequence: TGTGCCAGTAGTGCCCGATTGTTGACAAATCAGCCCCAGCATTTT. This translates into CASSARLLTNQPQHF.

This chain connects TRBV13 to TRBJ2-7; the match to TRBD2 covers 7 bases. V trimming: 2 bases; J trimming: 5 bases; junction bases outside the gene matches: 15. CDR1 PRHDT and CDR2 FYEKMQ come from the germline V gene (reference sequence). The CDR3 is made up of 17 amino acids. The CDR3 sequence: CASSLRTSAGTPHEQYF. The CDR3 region has the DNA TGTGCCAGCAGCTTAAGGACTTCAGCGGGGACTCCCCACGAGCAGTACTTC.

This clone has just a few counts. The J gene is TRBJ2-5, the V gene TRBV4-3; tentatively, D is TRBD1 (6 bases). CDR1 and CDR2 from the germline V gene are LGHNA and YSLEER. With 0 bases removed from V and 5 bases from J, the gap between germline ends came to 13 bases. This CDR3 contains 15 residues. In DNA, the CDR3 is TGCGCCAGCAGCCAAGATGTAGGTCAGGGGGAGACCCAGTACTTC. Its protein product is CASSQDVGQGETQYF.